This T cell receptor beta chain was found in a study of patients and donors after allogeneic stem cell transplantation. Using its own MiXCR run on the RT-PCR reads, TCRdb lists one record per CDR3 protein. Of 80,000 to 90,000 distinct CDR3 sequences listed, about 48% are singletons. Germline assignment: CDR1 SGHRS and CDR2 YFSETQ. V shed 0 bases, J shed 0 bases, and the junction held 7 bases outside the gene matches. CDR3 size: 17 residues. The chain joins TRBV5-1 to TRBJ2-3; 7 bases are shared with TRBD2. Sequencing was done on a sample of blood, either unsorted or a sorted T cell fraction (not recorded which). This TCR came from a human donor who was either an allogeneic HSCT recipient or a stem cell or donor lymphocyte infusion donor (not recorded which). It is not recorded whose cells these are; they may come from a transplant donor. Written as DNA, the CDR3 is TGCGCCAGCAGCTTGGCCAGGCTAGCGGCTAGCACAGATACGCAGTATTTT. As protein: CASSLARLAASTDTQYF.